These T cell receptor beta chains were read from a single sample in a study of neurological immune-mediated disorders. From the 5' RACE reads, TCRdb called clonotypes with MiXCR, one entry per CDR3 protein. The sample yields tens of thousands of distinct CDR3 sequences, around 5.3% seen once. The specimen was CD4+ T cells from blood. These receptors were taken from a woman under 30 with multiple sclerosis. The CDR3 runs from the conserved cysteine through the conserved F or W.

V: TRBV4-1
J: TRBJ2-7
CDR3: CASSQAGGHYEQYF

V: TRBV5-1
J: TRBJ1-1
CDR3: CASSLAGSGLNLEAFF

V: TRBV12-3/TRBV12-4
J: TRBJ1-2
CDR3: CASSTAGTRRGGYTF

V: TRBV12-3/TRBV12-4
J: TRBJ2-1
CDR3: CASSFELRNEQFF

V: TRBV7-2
J: TRBJ1-2
CDR3: CASSLGGQPSYLRTYGYTF

V: TRBV30
J: TRBJ1-6
CDR3: CAWTVIPASNSPLHF

V: TRBV6-2/TRBV6-3
J: TRBJ2-1
CDR3: CASSRPASSYNEQFF

V: TRBV5-5
J: TRBJ1-1
CDR3: CASSLQGSGMNTEAFF

V: TRBV5-5
J: TRBJ2-5
CDR3: CASSLLASQETQYF

V: TRBV7-6
J: TRBJ1-2
CDR3: CASSLVDRDGYTF

V: TRBV20-1
J: TRBJ2-5
CDR3: CSARSGESGTQYF

V: TRBV7-6
J: TRBJ1-4
CDR3: CASSLGTPGGEKLFF

V: TRBV6-5
J: TRBJ2-1
CDR3: CASSYQTGISYNEQFF

V: TRBV20-1
J: TRBJ1-1
CDR3: CSSRGGLNTEAFF

V: TRBV6-5
J: TRBJ1-1
CDR3: CASSYWGTTEAFF

V: TRBV3-1
J: TRBJ2-1
CDR3: CASAIRADLYNEQFF

V: TRBV7-9
J: TRBJ1-2
CDR3: CASRRADSGLYGYTF

V: TRBV12-3/TRBV12-4
J: TRBJ1-2
CDR3: CASTKRRGNYGYTF

V: TRBV5-1
J: TRBJ2-2
CDR3: CASSFTPGTNGELFF

V: TRBV19
J: TRBJ1-3
CDR3: CASKGLSSGNTIYF

V: TRBV6-4
J: TRBJ1-5
CDR3: CASSEGRPQHF

V: TRBV27
J: TRBJ1-6
CDR3: CASSLGTDNSPLHF

V: TRBV7-9
J: TRBJ1-2
CDR3: CASSLASASNYGYTF

V: TRBV7-8
J: TRBJ2-3
CDR3: CASSFTNTQYF

V: TRBV5-1
J: TRBJ2-1
CDR3: CASALGSGGNEQFF

V: TRBV12-3/TRBV12-4
J: TRBJ1-2
CDR3: CASSLARGKNGYTF

V: TRBV29-1
J: TRBJ2-7
CDR3: CSVRREYEQYF

V: TRBV20-1
J: TRBJ2-5
CDR3: CSASKPPETQYF

V: TRBV20-1
J: TRBJ1-1
CDR3: CSARLGTGDTEAFF

V: TRBV20-1
J: TRBJ1-1
CDR3: CSASNPPGGNTEAFF

V: TRBV29-1
J: TRBJ2-7
CDR3: CSVIPPGQGTYEQYF

V: TRBV5-6
J: TRBJ2-2
CDR3: CANNPQKVSTGELFF

V: TRBV20-1
J: TRBJ2-1
CDR3: CSAIDSGRGYNEQFF

V: TRBV6-5
J: TRBJ2-5
CDR3: CASSLDSKETQYF

V: TRBV7-2
J: TRBJ1-5
CDR3: CASSLGSGAGYQPQHF

V: TRBV11-2
J: TRBJ1-2
CDR3: CASSLVRGRNYGYTF

V: TRBV7-6
J: TRBJ2-7
CDR3: CASSLTREREQYF

V: TRBV5-6
J: TRBJ2-1
CDR3: CASSPTGSNEQFF

V: TRBV7-2
J: TRBJ1-1
CDR3: CASSRMDSVGEAFF

V: TRBV5-1
J: TRBJ2-1
CDR3: CASRQGQGRYNEQFF

V: TRBV5-6
J: TRBJ1-5
CDR3: CASSFRTGLQPQHF

V: TRBV6-1
J: TRBJ2-4
CDR3: CASSEAKAKNIQYF

V: TRBV14
J: TRBJ2-6
CDR3: CASSQEGRATVFGANVLTF

V: TRBV5-1
J: TRBJ2-2
CDR3: CASSLQTQTSGGYTGELFF

V: TRBV19
J: TRBJ2-2
CDR3: CASSSRVLTGELFF

V: TRBV6-5
J: TRBJ2-2
CDR3: CASSYTWGGATGELFF

V: TRBV2
J: TRBJ2-2
CDR3: CASSEALGWAAGELFF

V: TRBV4-3
J: TRBJ1-2
CDR3: CASSQGPGDRGEGGYTF

V: TRBV3-1
J: TRBJ1-2
CDR3: CASSQAEGGLTF

V: TRBV20-1
J: TRBJ1-1
CDR3: CSAWRPGVNTEAFF

V: TRBV18
J: TRBJ2-1
CDR3: CASSLGTPSSYNEQFF

V: TRBV7-8
J: TRBJ2-2
CDR3: CASSWDRVPGELFF

V: TRBV20-1
J: TRBJ2-3
CDR3: CSARDFRGLAGGSVVADTQYF

V: TRBV5-1
J: TRBJ2-5
CDR3: CASYPSALQETQYF

V: TRBV5-1
J: TRBJ2-2
CDR3: CASRWENTGELFF

V: TRBV7-6
J: TRBJ2-5
CDR3: CASSHPRTEETQYF

V: TRBV20-1
J: TRBJ2-1
CDR3: CSAGEGVDSNNEQFF

V: TRBV10-3
J: TRBJ1-2
CDR3: CAIGDRVVYGYTF

V: TRBV3-1
J: TRBJ1-5
CDR3: CASSQSTGPNQPQHF

V: TRBV20-1
J: TRBJ1-1
CDR3: CSARIGPTEAFF